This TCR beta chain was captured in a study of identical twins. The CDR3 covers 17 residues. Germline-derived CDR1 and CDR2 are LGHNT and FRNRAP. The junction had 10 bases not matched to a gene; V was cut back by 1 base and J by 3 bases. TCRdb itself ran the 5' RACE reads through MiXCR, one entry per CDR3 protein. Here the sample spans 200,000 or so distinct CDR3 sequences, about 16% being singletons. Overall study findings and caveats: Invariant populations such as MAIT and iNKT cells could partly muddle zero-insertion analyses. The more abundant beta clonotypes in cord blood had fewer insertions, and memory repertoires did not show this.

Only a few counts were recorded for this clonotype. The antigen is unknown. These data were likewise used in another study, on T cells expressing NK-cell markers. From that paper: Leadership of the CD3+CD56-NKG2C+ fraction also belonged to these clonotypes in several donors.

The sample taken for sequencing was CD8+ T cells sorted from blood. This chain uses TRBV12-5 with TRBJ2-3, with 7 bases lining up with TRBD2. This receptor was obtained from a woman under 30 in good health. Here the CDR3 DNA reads TGTGCTAGTGGTTTGGCCGGACTCCGGGGGGAGACAGATACGCAGTATTTT. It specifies CASGLAGLRGETDTQYF. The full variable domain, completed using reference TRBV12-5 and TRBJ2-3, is DARVTQTPRHKVTEMGQEVTMRCQPILGHNTVFWYRQTMMQGLELLAYFRNRAPLDDSGMPKDRFSAEMPDATLATLKIQPSEPRDSAVYFCASGLAGLRGETDTQYFGPGTRLTVL.